Listed below are T cell receptor beta chains from one sample, sequenced in a study of cytomegalovirus exposure and HLA in healthy donors. TCRdb's table, derived via immunoSEQ multiplex PCR, lists solely in-frame clones and lacks some. The data contain 170,000 or so clones, 75% to 90% of them singletons. Sequencing was carried out using PBMCs. The receptors here all came from a man younger than 45 in good health and CMV-seropositive. Both conserved end residues are part of each CDR3. A D gene is named only where the DNA matches it firmly. The size of a clone is reported for some rows only, either as once, few or many, or as a class for expanded clones.

J gene,V gene,D gene,clone size,CDR3 protein,CDR3 DNA
TRBJ1-6,TRBV10-3,.,.,CAISRGGSDSPLHF,TGTGCCATCTCCCGGGGGGGCTCGGATTCACCCCTCCACTTT
TRBJ1-3,TRBV6-1,.,.,CASSDGVSGNTIYF,TGTGCCAGCAGTGACGGAGTCTCTGGAAACACCATATATTTT
TRBJ2-7,TRBV5-1,TRBD2,.,CASSGTRSAGEQYF,TGCGCCAGCAGCGGGACTAGGTCGGCCGGCGAGCAGTACTTC
TRBJ2-3,TRBV7-2,.,.,CASSLALSEYIDTQYF,TGTGCCAGCAGCTTAGCGCTGTCGGAGTACATAGATACGCAGTATTTT
TRBJ2-7,TRBV14,TRBD1,once,CASSTGQGYEQYF,TGTGCCAGCAGTACGGGACAGGGCTACGAGCAGTACTTC
TRBJ2-1,TRBV19,.,.,CASSIDRSYNEQFF,TGTGCCAGTAGTATAGATCGGTCCTACAATGAGCAGTTCTTC
TRBJ2-2,TRBV11-3,.,once,CASSLALSTGELFF,TGTGCCAGCAGCTTAGCTCTGAGCACCGGGGAGCTGTTTTTT
TRBJ2-2,TRBV7-3,.,once,CASSPLTGELLF,TGTGCCAGCAGCCCCCTGACCGGGGAGCTGCTTTTT
TRBJ1-6,TRBV19,.,.,CASSIAPRGSYNSPLYF,TGTGCCAGTAGTATAGCCCCCAGGGGCTCCTATAATTCACCCCTCTACTTT
TRBJ2-7,TRBV5-1,.,.,CASSLDRAGEEQYF,TGCGCCAGCAGCTTGGACAGGGCGGGGGAAGAGCAGTACTTC
TRBJ2-5,TRBV4-1,TRBD2,.,CASSQDNIFAGGAWETQYF,TGCGCCAGCAGCCAAGATAATATTTTCGCGGGGGGGGCTTGGGAGACCCAGTACTTC
TRBJ2-3,TRBV19,.,.,CASSIGDRRYTDTQYF,TGTGCCAGTAGTATAGGCGACAGGCGATACACAGATACGCAGTATTTT
TRBJ1-2,TRBV5-1,.,.,CASSLVVGDYGYTF,TGCGCCAGCAGCTTGGTGGTAGGGGACTATGGCTACACCTTC
TRBJ1-1,TRBV14,.,few,CASSLGGEAFF,TGTGCCAGCAGCCTAGGAGGTGAAGCTTTCTTT
TRBJ2-1,TRBV5-1,.,.,CASSPELGHLYNEQFF,TGCGCCAGCAGCCCGGAGCTGGGACACCTCTACAATGAGCAGTTCTTC
TRBJ2-5,TRBV7-9,.,.,CASSPSAAGIETQYF,TGTGCCAGCAGCCCGTCGGCGGCGGGAATTGAGACCCAGTACTTC
TRBJ1-5,TRBV15,.,.,CATSRGLNQPQHF,TGTGCCACCAGCAGAGGGCTTAATCAGCCCCAGCATTTT
TRBJ2-1,TRBV15,TRBD2,.,CATSRYDSGGNEQFF,TGTGCCACCAGCAGATACGATAGCGGGGGGAATGAGCAGTTCTTC
TRBJ2-1,TRBV6-6,TRBD1,once,CASSVRDRSVGNEQFF,TGTGCCAGCAGTGTCCGGGACAGAAGCGTGGGCAATGAGCAGTTCTTC
TRBJ2-2,TRBV7-7,.,few,CASSFRRNTGELFF,TGTGCCAGCAGCTTCCGGAGGAACACCGGGGAGCTGTTTTTT
TRBJ1-5,TRBV9,.,.,CASSVGSGVQPQHF,TGTGCCAGCAGCGTAGGGTCAGGGGTTCAGCCCCAGCATTTT
TRBJ2-3,TRBV7-9,.,.,CASSPLWLDSENTDTQYF,TGTGCCAGCAGCCCGCTTTGGTTGGATAGCGAGAACACAGATACGCAGTATTTT
TRBJ1-2,TRBV6-1,TRBD1,.,CASSAPTGGSYGYTF,TGTGCCAGCAGTGCCCCGACAGGGGGCAGCTATGGCTACACCTTC
TRBJ2-1,TRBV30,TRBD2,.,CAWSVLLAGGRVEQFF,TGTGCCTGGAGTGTACTCCTAGCGGGGGGCCGAGTTGAGCAGTTCTTC
TRBJ2-1,TRBV14,.,.,CASSRGGSVEQFF,TGTGCCAGCAGCCGAGGGGGTTCGGTGGAGCAGTTCTTC